These 14 T cell receptor beta chains share one sample of origin, sequenced in a study of T cell responses to AZD1222 COVID-19 vaccine. TCRdb keeps only in-frame clones here, not all; method: immunoSEQ multiplex PCR. Of 150,000 to 200,000 clones detected, almost 95% appear once; the ten largest clones hold 1% to 1.5%. The specimen comprised peripheral blood, sampled on day 0 of AZD1222 vaccination. These TCRs come from an adult in good health.

This chain uses TRBV5-4 with TRBJ1-1; D gene unclear. This CDR3 region has 14 residues. CDR1 and CDR2 from the germline V gene are SGHNT and YYREEE (reference sequence). V lost 1 base, J lost 0 bases, and 7 bases lay in between. CDR3 protein: CASSLRALNTEAFF. In nucleotides, the CDR3 is TGTGCCAGCAGCTTGAGGGCTCTGAACACTGAAGCTTTCTTT.

The CDR3 nucleotides read TGTGCCAGCAGCTTAAACCATGGGGACGAGCAGTACTTC. It translates to CASSLNHGDEQYF. V gene TRBV7-7 combines with J gene TRBJ2-7; D uncertain. V gave up 2 bases and J gave up 5 bases, with 10 bases separating them. Germline V gene data show CDR1 as SSHAT and CDR2 as FNYEAQ (reference sequence). This CDR3 contains 13 residues.

The V call is TRBV4-2, the J call TRBJ1-3; no firm D call. The CDR3 runs to 16 residues. Trimming stripped 0 bases from V and 4 bases from J, with 13 bases between. Germline CDR1 reads LGHNA; CDR2 reads YNFKEQ. This CDR3 reads CASSQEPGPGGNTIYF. The CDR3 DNA sequence: TGTGCCAGCAGCCAAGAGCCCGGGCCTGGGGGAAACACCATATATTTT.

The chain combines TRBV5-4 with TRBJ2-3; 8 bases map to TRBD2. This CDR3 contains 17 residues. V gave up 3 bases and J gave up 2 bases; unmatched junction bases: 11. Per the germline V gene, CDR1 is SGHNT and CDR2 is YYREEE (reference sequence). CDR3 sequence: CASSWLIGGGNTDTQYF. The CDR3, as DNA: TGTGCCAGCAGCTGGCTGATTGGCGGGGGGAACACAGATACGCAGTATTTT.

The chain employs TRBV5-4 and TRBJ2-4; TRBD1 agrees at 7 bases. Germline CDR1 and CDR2: SGHNT and YYREEE (reference sequence). The CDR3 totals 16 residues. J was trimmed by 0 bases and V by 4 bases; bases with no gene match: 7. The CDR3 region is CASSLRQGLAKNIQYF. The CDR3 DNA is TGTGCCAGCAGCCTCAGACAGGGTCTAGCCAAAAACATTCAGTACTTC.

This chain joins TRBV2 and TRBJ2-5; TRBD2 matches 9 bases. V shed 4 bases, J shed 7 bases, and the junction held 13 bases outside the gene matches. Germline CDR1 reads SNHLY; CDR2 reads FYNNEI. CDR3 length: 16 residues. CDR3 sequence (DNA): TGTGCCAGCAGTGTACGGGTAGCGGGGGCCTTTGGGACCCAGTACTTC. Amino acid sequence: CASSVRVAGAFGTQYF.

The V gene is TRBV5-5, the J gene TRBJ1-1; D is perhaps TRBD1 (6 bases). CDR1 is SGHKS, CDR2 YYEKEE, per germline (reference sequence). Between the trimmed V and J ends, which lost 4 bases and 2 bases, there was a span of 15 bases. The CDR3 runs to 15 residues. In DNA form, the CDR3 reads TGTGCCAGCAGCGTAAACCCGACAGGTAACACTGAAGCTTTCTTT. It is translated as CASSVNPTGNTEAFF.

This rearrangement joins TRBV19 to TRBJ1-2, with a tentative D call TRBD1 (6 bases). The CDR3 consists of 17 residues. Germline assignment: CDR1 LNHDA and CDR2 SQIVND (reference sequence). Trimming removed 7 bases at V and 10 bases at J, with 31 bases between. The CDR3 DNA follows: TGTGCCAGTACCTCAACAGGGCAGCCTCCTTTCTTTCTCGACTACACCTTC. Residues: CASTSTGQPPFFLDYTF.

This chain connects TRBV29-1 to TRBJ1-1; D gene ambiguous. This CDR3 spans 12 amino acids. Between the trimmed V and J ends, which lost 3 bases and 0 bases, there was a span of 5 bases. Looked up from germline, CDR1 is SQVTM and CDR2 is ANQGSEA. The CDR3 region has the DNA TGCAGCGTTGATCCCCTGAACACTGAAGCTTTCTTT. Translating gives CSVDPLNTEAFF. The full variable domain, rest sourced from reference TRBV29-1 and TRBJ1-1, is SAVISQKPSRDICQRGTSLTIQCQVDSQVTMMFWYRQQPGQSLTLIATANQGSEATYESGFVIDKFPISRPNLTFSTLTVSNMSPEDSSIYLCSVDPLNTEAFFGQGTRLTVV.

The chain links TRBV11-1 to TRBJ2-1; 14 positions agree with TRBD2. Germline V gives CDR1 SGHAT, CDR2 FQDESV (reference sequence). The CDR3 has 16 residues. V trimming: 5 bases; J trimming: 9 bases; junction bases outside the gene matches: 9. Here the CDR3 reads CASSLRLAGGQAEQFF. CDR3 bases: TGTGCCAGCAGCCTTCGACTAGCGGGGGGGCAGGCTGAGCAGTTCTTC.

This clone has just one count. The rearrangement joins TRBV9 to TRBJ2-7; tentative D call: TRBD1 (6 bases). There are 13 residues in the CDR3. V was pared by 4 bases and J by 4 bases, with 12 bases between. In germline, CDR1 is SGDLS, CDR2 YYNGEE. The CDR3 DNA is TGTGCCAGCAGCCCCACAGGGAAATACGAGCAGTACTTC. Translating it yields CASSPTGKYEQYF. The complete variable domain, with remaining parts taken from reference TRBV9 and TRBJ2-7, reads DSGVTQTPKHLITATGQRVTLRCSPRSGDLSVYWYQQSLDQGLQFLIQYYNGEERAKGNILERFSAQQFPDLHSELNLSSLELGDSALYFCASSPTGKYEQYFGPGTRLTVT.

This clone occurred once. The chain recombines TRBV6-5 with TRBJ2-7, with D perhaps matching TRBD1 (6 bases). V lost 6 bases to trimming and J lost 0 bases, with 15 bases between them. This CDR3 region has 15 residues. Germline values: CDR1 MNHEY, CDR2 SVGAGI. CDR3 bases: TGTGCCAGCAGAGAGGGACATCCAAGCTCCTACGAGCAGTACTTC. Amino acid sequence: CASREGHPSSYEQYF.

The table lists this clone with a count of one. The J gene is TRBJ2-7, the V gene TRBV11-2; D assignment may be TRBD1 or TRBD2 (7 bases each). Germline V gene sequence: CDR1 SGHAT, CDR2 FQNNGV. The CDR3 loop spans 18 amino acids. Trimming took off 1 base at V and 3 bases at J, with 22 bases between the two ends. CDR3 sequence (DNA): TGTGCCAGCAGCTTAGGCTGGGGAGGGGGCTCAATCGACTACGAGCAGTACTTC. It yields the protein CASSLGWGGGSIDYEQYF.

CDR3 coding DNA: TGTGCCAGCAGTTACTCCAGGGACTCCCAGAGCTATGGCTACACCTTC. Encoded protein: CASSYSRDSQSYGYTF. The chain uses TRBV6-6 and TRBJ1-2; weak D call: TRBD1 (5 bases). V was clipped by 0 bases and J by 4 bases, with 15 bases between them. Germline CDR1 MNHNY, CDR2 SVGAGI (reference sequence). The CDR3 totals 16 residues.